Presented here are 16 T cell receptor beta chains from one specimen sequenced in a study of CD8+CD57+ T cells in acquired aplastic anemia. Profiling of TCR beta VDJ combinations and CDR3 sequences used genomic DNA as template. TCRdb redid the calling of the reads with MiXCR, one entry per CDR3 protein. The sample holds around 200,000 distinct CDR3 sequences, around half seen once. All patients picked for sequencing had shown, by flow cytometry, an expansion of CD8+CD57+ cells. The sequencing input was sorted CD4+, CD8+, or CD8+CD57+ T cells (not recorded which) from PBMCs. The origin of the receptors is a human donor with aplastic anemia.

This CDR3 is CASSLFRGHTGELFF. The CDR3 region has the DNA TGTGCCAGCAGCTTGTTTCGGGGTCACACCGGGGAGCTGTTTTTT. The rearrangement uses TRBV11-3 and TRBJ2-2; D perhaps matches TRBD2 (5 bases). The CDR3 spans 15 residues. Trimming cost V 3 bases and J 3 bases, with 11 bases left between them. CDR1 is SGHNT and CDR2 is YENEEA in the germline V gene.

The table lists this clonotype with a few counts. The V gene is TRBV2, the J gene TRBJ2-2; TRBD1 matches at 7 bases. Trimming at V came to 10 bases and at J to 6 bases, leaving 14 bases not matched to a gene. CDR3 length: 15 amino acids. Germline CDR1 and CDR2: SNHLY and FYNNEI. The CDR3 DNA is TGTGCCACCAGATCGGACAGGTCTTCATCCGGGGAGCTGTTTTTT. It is translated as CATRSDRSSSGELFF.

This clonotype was recorded at least ten times. The rearrangement uses TRBV7-2 and TRBJ1-6; 8 bases fit TRBD1. The CDR3 is made up of 15 amino acids. V dropped 5 bases and J dropped 8; count of bases not matched to a gene: 8. Germline values: CDR1 SGHTA, CDR2 FQGNSA. CDR3 bases: TGTGCCAGCAGCCCGGGGACAGGTTTGGATTCACCCCTCCACTTT. Its protein product is CASSPGTGLDSPLHF. The full variable domain, in which reference TRBV7-2 and TRBJ1-6 provide the parts outside the CDR3, is GAGVSQSPSNKVTEKGKDVELRCDPISGHTALYWYRQSLGQGLEFLIYFQGNSAPDKSGLPSDRFSAERTGGSVSTLTIQRTQQEDSAVYLCASSPGTGLDSPLHFGNGTRLTVT.

This clonotype was counted ten times or more. The chain recombines TRBV5-1 with TRBJ1-2, with D perhaps matching TRBD1 (5 bases). Per germline, CDR1 SGHRS and CDR2 YFSETQ. Trimming cost V 4 bases and J 8 bases, with 18 bases left between them. This CDR3 spans 14 amino acids. Written as DNA, the CDR3 is TGCGCCAGCAGCCCGGGCCCGCAGGCAGGGGGCTACACCTTC. It is translated as CASSPGPQAGGYTF.

This clonotype showed up just once. The rearrangement links TRBV7-2 to TRBJ2-7, with no clear D. Germline V lookup: CDR1 SGHTA, CDR2 FQGNSA. V shed 1 base and J shed 9 bases, with 10 bases lying between them. This CDR3 is 12 amino acids long. DNA of the CDR3: TGTGCCAGCAGCTTAGAGCTGGGCCTGCAGTACTTC. Translation: CASSLELGLQYF.

DNA of the CDR3: TGTGCCACCAGTGATCCGGGACAGGGGGACTATGGCTACACCTTC. As protein: CATSDPGQGDYGYTF. The chain joins TRBV24-1 to TRBJ1-2; 11 bases align to TRBD1. J gave up 3 bases and V 3 bases, and 2 bases lay outside the gene matches. The CDR3 covers 15 residues. Germline assignment: CDR1 KGHDR and CDR2 SFDVKD.

The V gene is TRBV29-1, the J gene TRBJ1-2; D is possibly TRBD1 (6 bases). CDR1 and CDR2 from the germline V gene are SQVTM and ANQGSEA. The CDR3 loop spans 12 amino acids. The V end lost 7 bases, the J end lost 2 bases, and 11 bases lay between the germline ends. This chain's CDR3 is CSGQGLNYGYTF. CDR3 DNA: TGCAGCGGGCAGGGGCTAAACTATGGCTACACCTTC.

This chain links TRBV18 with TRBJ1-3, with unresolved D. With 2 bases removed from V and 1 base from J, the gap between germline ends came to 9 bases. Germline values: CDR1 KGHSH, CDR2 LQKENI. There are 15 residues in the CDR3. The CDR3 region is CASSPTLESGNTIYF. CDR3 in DNA: TGTGCCAGCTCACCAACTCTGGAGTCTGGAAACACCATATATTTT.

This clonotype was detected a few times. Possible read error: a much larger clone is one base away. V usage is TRBV12-3 or TRBV12-4 and J usage is TRBJ1-1; D not resolved. Trimming removed 2 bases from V and 7 bases from J, with 5 bases in between. The CDR3 consists of 11 residues. The CDR3: CASSLWIEAFF. In DNA, the CDR3 is TGTGCCAGCAGTTTATGGATTGAAGCTTTCTTT.

The chain recombines TRBV19 with TRBJ2-3; 7 bases are shared with TRBD1. CDR1 is LNHDA, CDR2 SQIVND, per germline (reference sequence). The CDR3 contains 19 residues. Trimming took 3 bases from V and 15 from J; bases not matched to a gene: 30. CDR3 in DNA: TGTGCCAGTAGTATCGCCAGGCCAGGGACAGTCCTTAGGAACAATGAGCAATATTTT. The encoded protein is CASSIARPGTVLRNNEQYF.

V usage is TRBV20-1 and J usage is TRBJ1-4; the match to TRBD1 covers 9 bases. V lost 2 bases and J lost 6; bases outside the gene matches: 10. CDR1 and CDR2 (germline): DFQATT, SNEGSKA (reference sequence). This CDR3 comprises 16 residues. The CDR3 coding sequence is TGCAGTGCTAGAAACGGACAGGGGCTACACCATGAAAAACTGTTTTTT. It yields the protein CSARNGQGLHHEKLFF.

In this sample, this clonotype turned up many times. The rearrangement uses TRBV5-1 and TRBJ2-2; unclear D gene. Trimming removed 5 bases from V and 0 bases from J, with 11 bases in between. Germline V gives CDR1 SGHRS, CDR2 YFSETQ. The CDR3 contains 15 residues. The CDR3 region is CASSRTASNTGELFF. The CDR3 DNA reads TGCGCCAGCAGTCGGACGGCCTCGAACACCGGGGAGCTGTTTTTT.

The V gene is TRBV11-1, the J gene TRBJ2-5; 9 bases are shared with TRBD2. The V segment lost 2 bases and the J segment 5 bases; nucleotides outside the gene matches: 12. The CDR3 consists of 17 residues. Germline CDR1 is SGHAT and CDR2 is FQDESV (reference sequence). This chain's CDR3 is CASSLMGIAGDGETQYF. In DNA form, the CDR3 reads TGTGCCAGCAGCTTAATGGGGATAGCGGGAGATGGGGAGACCCAGTACTTC.

This clonotype was counted ten times or more. V is TRBV6-2 or TRBV6-3 and J is TRBJ1-1; D is uncertain. This CDR3 is 13 amino acids long. The germline gives CDR1 MNHEY, CDR2 SVGEGT. Trimming took off 6 bases at V and 7 bases at J, with 15 bases between the two ends. The CDR3, as DNA: TGTGCCAGCAGACCTACTGCGAGGAGTGAAGCTTTCTTT. This sequence encodes CASRPTARSEAFF.

Note on this clonotype: Germline is not matched at one junction end, which may reflect a read error. This chain joins TRBV24-1 and TRBJ2-3; D assignment may be TRBD1 or TRBD2 (7 bases each). From germline, CDR1 is KGHDR and CDR2 SFDVKD. This CDR3 region has 13 residues. CDR3 bases: TGTGCCCCCAGTGGACTAGGGACAGATACGCGGTATTTT. Amino acid sequence: CAPSGLGTDTRYF.

The rearrangement links TRBV20-1 to TRBJ2-5, with TRBD2 matching over 7 bases. The germline V gene has CDR1 DFQATT and CDR2 SNEGSKA (reference sequence). V lost 1 base to trimming and J lost 5 bases; unmatched junction nucleotides: 7. This CDR3 is 14 amino acids long. The CDR3 DNA reads as TGCAGTGCTAGAGTGGGACTACAACCGGAGACCCAGTACTTC. Its protein product is CSARVGLQPETQYF.